Sequencing of this T cell receptor beta chain was carried out in a study of blood T cell repertoires in COVID-19. In the study overall: Researchers got acute and convalescent COVID-19 samples from the United States, Italy and Spain. T cells, B-cell-depleted T cells, or PBMCs supplied cDNA or gDNA.

After removal of 11 bases from V and 4 bases from J, the junction contained 12 bases not matched to a gene. Germline V CDR1 and CDR2: SEHNR, FQNEAQ (reference sequence). The CDR3 runs 14 residues. Per the original methods: The authors estimated nucleated cell counts from reference gene primer amplification. TCRdb keeps only in-frame clones here, not all; method: immunoSEQ multiplex PCR. V, J and clone size derive from that table, while D and trimming were established from the DNA sequence. The data show approximately 97,000 clones, approximately 85% seen once. This clone came up once. The TCR originated in a human donor in a cohort sampled during active COVID-19. Sequencing input: peripheral blood. The chain links TRBV7-9 to TRBJ2-3; 7 positions match TRBD1. This CDR3 reads CAGTIGQGADTQYF. CDR3 DNA sequence: TGTGCCGGTACCATAGGGCAGGGGGCAGATACGCAGTATTTT.